The entry that follows covers one T cell receptor (beta chain) sequence. The antigen is unknown. The junction departs from the called germline gene at one end, perhaps through a read error. Quantitative molecular-barcoded 5'-RACE generated the TCR beta libraries. TCRdb ran MiXCR on the 5' RACE reads and lists one entry per CDR3 protein. The sample holds around 340,000 distinct CDR3 sequences; roughly 20% are singletons and the top ten take roughly 14%. The data derive from a study of CD8 T cells in ankylosing spondylitis. Broader study findings: Matched ankylosing spondylitis synovial fluid reportedly showed significant enrichment of disease-linked clones. It appeared that ankylosing spondylitis blood was characterized by a TCR beta motif of several highly homologous variants. The authors found the disease-linked clones to be CD8+ and relatively rare in peripheral blood.

Germline V gene data show CDR1 as SEHNR and CDR2 as FQNEAQ (reference sequence). The CDR3 totals 14 residues. The TCR sequence derives from a male donor with ankylosing spondylitis or in good health (not recorded which). The chain employs TRBV7-9 and TRBJ2-5; D may be TRBD2 (6 bases). Sequencing was performed on blood, either unsorted or a sorted T cell fraction (not recorded which). The CDR3 spells CSSSASTSYETQYF. In DNA form, the CDR3 reads TGTTCCAGCAGCGCCTCGACTAGTTACGAGACCCAGTACTTC.